One and the same sample provided the 2 T cell receptor beta chains below, sequenced in a study of brain T cells in children with intractable seizures. Sequencing used immunoSEQ multiplex PCR; TCRdb keeps in-frame clones, though not all of them. Here the sample spans 110,000 or so clones, 94% being singletons. The starting material was peripheral blood, obtained at surgery. The receptors shown here come from a boy under two years old with hemimegalencephaly and intractable seizures.

CDR3 protein: CASRTGIVGYTF. The CDR3 DNA sequence: TGTGCCAGCAGAACAGGGATCGTAGGCTACACCTTC. The chain joins TRBV28 to TRBJ1-2, with D perhaps matching TRBD1 (6 bases). CDR3 length equals 12 residues. CDR1 is MDHEN, CDR2 SYDVKM, per germline. V lost 6 bases and J 8 bases, leaving 13 bases between the germline ends.

The CDR3 reads CASSRGVPISPLHF. The CDR3 nucleotides read TGTGCCAGTAGTCGAGGGGTTCCTATTTCACCCCTCCACTTT. The chain recombines TRBV19 with TRBJ1-6; a possible D gene is TRBD1 (5 bases). Germline CDR1 LNHDA, CDR2 SQIVND (reference sequence). The CDR3 has 14 amino acids. Trimming cost V 5 bases and J 9 bases, with 14 bases left between them.